This paragraph reports one T cell receptor (beta chain). Its antigen is not known. This CDR3 comprises 15 residues. V was pared by 5 bases and J by 2 bases, with 6 bases of the junction left unmatched. The germline gives CDR1 DFQATT, CDR2 SNEGSKA (reference sequence). This specimen belongs to a study of T-cell memory formation after mild COVID-19. 5'RACE primed at constant segments yielded TCR alpha and TCR beta cDNA libraries bearing sample barcodes and UMIs. Via MiXCR, TCRdb re-called the 5' RACE reads, giving one row per CDR3 protein. The sample lists fewer than 300,000 distinct CDR3 sequences; approximately 16% were seen once. The study's findings and limits: Detection of some responders pre-infection suggested pre-existing cross-reactive memory T cells participated. Balance between CD4 and CD8 was seen in clones contracting day 15 to 85, and a CD4+ lean was seen in later expanders.

The chain recombines TRBV20-1 with TRBJ1-6; 7 nucleotides agree with TRBD1. Sequenced: PBMCs or a T cell subset sorted from them (not recorded which). This clonotype was sampled from a young man who had mild COVID-19 (a few samples of this study predate the infection). Cell type and time point are not known. For the CDR3, the DNA is TGCAGTGCTCCGAGGGGGACAGCCTATAATTCACCCCTCCACTTT. This gives the protein CSAPRGTAYNSPLHF.